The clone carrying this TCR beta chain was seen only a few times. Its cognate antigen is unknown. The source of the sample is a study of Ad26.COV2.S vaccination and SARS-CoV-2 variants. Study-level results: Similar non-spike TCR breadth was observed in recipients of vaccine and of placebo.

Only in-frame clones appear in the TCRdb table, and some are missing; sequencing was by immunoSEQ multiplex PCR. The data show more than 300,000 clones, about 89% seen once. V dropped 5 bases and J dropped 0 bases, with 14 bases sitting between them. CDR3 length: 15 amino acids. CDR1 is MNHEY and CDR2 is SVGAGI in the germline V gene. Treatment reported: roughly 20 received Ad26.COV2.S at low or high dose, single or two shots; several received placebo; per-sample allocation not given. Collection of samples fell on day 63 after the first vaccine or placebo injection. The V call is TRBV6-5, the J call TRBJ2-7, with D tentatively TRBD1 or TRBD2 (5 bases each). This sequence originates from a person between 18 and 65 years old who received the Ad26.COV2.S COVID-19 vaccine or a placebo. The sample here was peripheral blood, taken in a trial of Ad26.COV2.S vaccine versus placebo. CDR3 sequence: CASSRGPQSSYEQYF. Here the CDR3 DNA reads TGTGCCAGCAGTAGGGGACCTCAGAGCTCCTACGAGCAGTACTTC.